Following are 21 T cell receptor beta chains from one sample sequenced in a study of shared clonotypes between healthy human individuals. Generated by immunoSEQ multiplex PCR, the TCRdb table keeps only in-frame clones and is missing some. Altogether about 600,000 clones are present, 95% to 98% being singletons, with the ten largest covering 0.055% to 0.07%. Sequences were obtained from naive CD4+ T cells sorted from blood. The sample's subset: CD45RA+ positively selected. Receptors were obtained from a woman in her 30s in good health.

This clone was found once. V gene TRBV7-6 combines with J gene TRBJ1-1, with a weak D call TRBD1 (5 bases). Germline CDR1 SGHVS, CDR2 FNYEAQ. The CDR3 length is 13 residues. Deletions cut 5 bases from V and 4 bases from J, with 11 bases between. The CDR3 coding sequence is TGTGCCAGCAGCCACGGGACCGTCACTGAAGCTTTCTTT. This codes for CASSHGTVTEAFF.

The chain recombines TRBV7-9 with TRBJ2-1, with 12 nucleotides matching TRBD2. CDR3 length: 16 amino acids. J lost 9 bases, V lost 4 bases, and 10 bases had no gene match. CDR1 is SEHNR, CDR2 FQNEAQ, per germline (reference sequence). The CDR3 nucleotides read TGTGCCAGCAGCTCCCAGACTAGCGGGAGAGGGAGTGAGCAGTTCTTC. Translating gives CASSSQTSGRGSEQFF.

The rearrangement links TRBV7-6 to TRBJ2-4; TRBD1 aligns across 7 bases. The germline V gene has CDR1 SGHVS and CDR2 FNYEAQ. After removal of 2 bases from V and 1 base from J, the junction contained 11 bases not matched to a gene. The CDR3 extends over 18 amino acids. DNA for the CDR3: TGTGCCAGCAGCTTACTTCGGACAGGTCCTTCGGCCAAAAACATTCAGTACTTC. Protein product: CASSLLRTGPSAKNIQYF.

The chain recombines TRBV10-3 with TRBJ1-2; D ambiguous. Germline CDR1 and CDR2: ENHRY and SYGVKD. This CDR3 region has 13 residues. V shed 10 bases and J shed 7 bases, with 19 bases lying between them. The CDR3 here is CATERAAGIGYTF. The CDR3 coding sequence is TGTGCCACCGAGCGGGCCGCGGGCATTGGCTACACCTTC.

This chain joins TRBV5-1 and TRBJ2-3, with 9 bases identical to TRBD1. The CDR3 consists of 14 residues. Germline CDR1 and CDR2: SGHRS and YFSETQ. Trimming took 5 bases from V and 3 from J; bases not matched to a gene: 4. For the CDR3, the DNA is TGCGCCAGCAGTCGGGACAGGGAGACAGATACGCAGTATTTT. Protein product: CASSRDRETDTQYF.

CDR3 sequence reads: CASSQETGRGNTIYF. The CDR3 DNA follows: TGTGCCAGCAGCCAAGAGACAGGGCGTGGAAACACCATATATTTT. The rearrangement links TRBV4-2 to TRBJ1-3; 7 nucleotides match TRBD1. This CDR3 region has 15 residues. The V and J ends lost 0 bases and 3 bases, in that order; junction bases with no gene match: 2. From germline, CDR1 is LGHNA and CDR2 YNFKEQ.

CDR3 nucleotide sequence: TGTGCCAGCTCACCAAGAACAAGGGGACTAGCGGGAGGGCCGGATCAGACCCAGTACTTC. Residues: CASSPRTRGLAGGPDQTQYF. The rearrangement uses TRBV18 and TRBJ2-5; 16 bases agree with TRBD2. After removal of 2 bases from V and 6 bases from J, the junction contained 15 bases not matched to a gene. The CDR3 is 20 residues long. Germline V lookup: CDR1 KGHSH, CDR2 LQKENI.

J is TRBJ1-1 and V is TRBV7-8; a possible D gene is TRBD1 (6 bases). CDR3 size: 14 residues. Per the germline V gene, CDR1 is SGHVS and CDR2 is FQNEAQ. Trimming left V 5 bases short and J 1 base short, with 11 bases between. CDR3 in DNA: TGTGCCAGCAGCCGGGGGGGCAGGAACACTGAAGCTTTCTTT. It yields the protein CASSRGGRNTEAFF.

This clone is a singleton in its sample. The chain is built from TRBV14 and TRBJ2-5; a weak D match, TRBD1 (6 bases). Trimming removed 2 bases at V and 5 bases at J, with 15 bases between. CDR3 size: 15 residues. The germline V gene has CDR1 SGHDN and CDR2 FVKESK. The DNA for the CDR3 is TGTGCCAGCAGCCAAAAACCCAGGGGCGGGGAGACCCAGTACTTC. Protein: CASSQKPRGGETQYF. The variable domain in full, with the rest retrieved from reference TRBV14 and TRBJ2-5, is EAGVTQFPSHSVIEKGQTVTLRCDPISGHDNLYWYRRVMGKEIKFLLHFVKESKQDESGMPNNRFLAERTGGTYSTLKVQPAELEDSGVYFCASSQKPRGGETQYFGPGTRLLVL.

This rearrangement joins TRBV28 to TRBJ1-1; D possibly corresponds to TRBD1 (6 bases). CDR1 MDHEN and CDR2 SYDVKM come from the germline V gene. V gave up 7 bases and J gave up 0 bases, with 21 bases separating them. This CDR3 has 17 residues. CDR3 loop: CASTNRTAVTMNTEAFF. DNA for the CDR3: TGTGCCAGCACCAACCGGACAGCGGTAACCATGAACACTGAAGCTTTCTTT.

This rearrangement joins TRBV19 to TRBJ1-4; D unclear. Germline V gene data show CDR1 as LNHDA and CDR2 as SQIVND (reference sequence). Trimming shortened V by 7 bases and J by 10 bases, and 16 bases separated the two germline ends. The CDR3 covers 13 residues. The CDR3 sequence is CASIGEGAAKLFF. CDR3 DNA: TGTGCCAGTATTGGGGAGGGAGCTGCAAAACTGTTTTTT.

The V call is TRBV27, the J call TRBJ2-2; 7 bases are a match to TRBD2. Germline V gene data show CDR1 as MNHEY and CDR2 as SMNVEV (reference sequence). The J segment lost 0 bases and the V segment lost 6 bases, leaving 7 bases of the junction unmatched. There are 16 residues in the CDR3. CDR3 loop: CASREALAANTGELFF. Here the CDR3 DNA reads TGTGCCAGCAGAGAGGCGCTAGCGGCGAACACCGGGGAGCTGTTTTTT.

The rearrangement joins TRBV5-1 to TRBJ1-3; no reliable D call. V was trimmed by 0 bases and J by 2 bases, leaving 12 bases between them. This CDR3 region has 16 residues. Germline-derived CDR1 and CDR2 are SGHRS and YFSETQ. The chain's CDR3 is CASSLGGVSPGNTIYF. The CDR3 DNA is TGCGCCAGCAGCTTGGGTGGGGTCTCCCCTGGAAACACCATATATTTT.

The rearrangement joins TRBV7-2 to TRBJ2-1; 8 nucleotides match TRBD2. This CDR3 is built from 15 residues. Trimming at V came to 3 bases and at J to 8 bases, leaving 9 bases not matched to a gene. The V gene's germline CDR1 is SGHTA and CDR2 FQGNSA. CDR3 in amino acids: CASSFREGWTYEQFF. Written as DNA, the CDR3 is TGTGCCAGCAGCTTCCGGGAGGGCTGGACATATGAGCAGTTCTTC. The whole variable domain, filled in from reference TRBV7-2 and TRBJ2-1, reads GAGVSQSPSNKVTEKGKDVELRCDPISGHTALYWYRQSLGQGLEFLIYFQGNSAPDKSGLPSDRFSAERTGGSVSTLTIQRTQQEDSAVYLCASSFREGWTYEQFFGPGTRLTVL.

This clone was picked up one time. The V and J genes are TRBV7-3 and TRBJ2-3, with 11 bases matching TRBD2. Losses at the gene ends were 5 bases for V and 4 bases for J; bases not matched to a gene: 5. The CDR3 is 15 amino acids. Germline CDR1 SGHTA, CDR2 FQGTGA. CDR3 bases: TGTGCCAGCAGCGCCACTAGCGGGAGTTCAGATACGCAGTATTTT. Protein product: CASSATSGSSDTQYF.

V usage is TRBV6-5 and J usage is TRBJ1-1, with D perhaps matching TRBD1 (6 bases). CDR1 is MNHEY and CDR2 is SVGAGI in the germline V gene. V dropped 3 bases and J dropped 7 bases, with 18 bases sitting between them. There are 15 residues in the CDR3. Written as DNA, the CDR3 is TGTGCCAGCAGTTATCTGGCAGGGGCACAGCGTGAAGCTTTCTTT. It translates to CASSYLAGAQREAFF.

The V call is TRBV29-1, the J call TRBJ2-1; weak D call: TRBD1 (6 bases). This CDR3 is 14 amino acids long. Per germline, CDR1 SQVTM and CDR2 ANQGSEA. V gave up 7 bases and J gave up 4 bases, with 17 bases separating them. As DNA, the CDR3 is TGCAGCGCCAATTCCGGGACAAAGTACAATGAGCAGTTCTTC. It encodes CSANSGTKYNEQFF.

The chain's CDR3 is CASSAGMSNQPQHF. In nucleotides, the CDR3 is TGTGCCAGCAGTGCCGGGATGAGCAATCAGCCCCAGCATTTT. V usage is TRBV6-1 and J usage is TRBJ1-5, with no clear D. Trimming took off 4 bases at V and 1 base at J, with 8 bases between the two ends. CDR1 and CDR2 from the germline V gene are MNHNS and SASEGT. The CDR3 loop spans 14 amino acids.

The gene calls are TRBV5-8 and TRBJ2-7; D call uncertain. CDR1 is SGHTS, CDR2 YDEGEE, per germline. The CDR3 runs to 15 residues. The germline V and J ends were trimmed by 1 base and 6 bases, with 17 bases remaining between them. In DNA, the CDR3 is TGTGCCAGCAGCTTGAGGTCTTTTATGGTCGGCGAGCAGTACTTC. Protein sequence: CASSLRSFMVGEQYF.

This rearrangement joins TRBV7-9 to TRBJ1-2, with 7 nucleotides matching TRBD1. The V segment lost 5 bases and the J segment 5 bases; nucleotides outside the gene matches: 17. From germline, CDR1 is SEHNR and CDR2 FQNEAQ (reference sequence). The CDR3 length is 17 residues. DNA for the CDR3: TGTGCCAGCAGCCCGCTACCTCAGCTGGGACAGCATTATGGCTACACCTTC. Translated, it gives CASSPLPQLGQHYGYTF. Looking up the rest from reference TRBV7-9 and TRBJ1-2 gives the full variable domain: DTGVSQNPRHKITKRGQNVTFRCDPISEHNRLYWYRQTLGQGPEFLTYFQNEAQLEKSRLLSDRFSAERPKGSFSTLEIQRTEQGDSAMYLCASSPLPQLGQHYGYTFGSGTRLTVV.

The chain has TRBV27 and TRBJ2-1, with 7 positions matching TRBD1. The germline V gene has CDR1 MNHEY and CDR2 SMNVEV (reference sequence). V lost 3 bases, J lost 4 bases, and 3 bases stayed unmatched. The CDR3 has 14 amino acids. CDR3 bases: TGTGCCAGCAGTTTGAACAGGGGATACAATGAGCAGTTCTTC. Translated, it gives CASSLNRGYNEQFF.